This T cell receptor (beta chain) was identified in a study of blood T cells in healthy people across ages. From germline, CDR1 is LNHNV and CDR2 YYDKDF (reference sequence). V was cut by 1 base and J by 3 bases, with 13 bases left in between. The CDR3 contains 15 residues. This clonotype came up many times. The antigen is not known. General study results and limits: PBMC samples, being unsorted, prevented any conclusive comparison of naive and antigen-experienced cells. Changes in expanded clonotypes were possibly confounded, as the CMV status of donors was unknown.

Primed by a sample-barcoded 5' primer and a J-beta primer mix, a second PCR proceeded for 7 to 11 cycles. Each CDR3 protein gets one entry after TCRdb re-called the 5' RACE reads with MiXCR. In the table there are about 1,500,000 distinct CDR3 sequences, 28% of which are singletons. The receptor's source is a woman younger than 45 in good health. Sequencing input: blood. The chain joins TRBV15 to TRBJ2-7; tentative D call: TRBD1 (6 bases). The CDR3 here is CATSRATDRNYEQYF. The CDR3 nucleotides are TGTGCCACCAGCAGAGCCACGGACAGAAACTACGAGCAGTACTTC.